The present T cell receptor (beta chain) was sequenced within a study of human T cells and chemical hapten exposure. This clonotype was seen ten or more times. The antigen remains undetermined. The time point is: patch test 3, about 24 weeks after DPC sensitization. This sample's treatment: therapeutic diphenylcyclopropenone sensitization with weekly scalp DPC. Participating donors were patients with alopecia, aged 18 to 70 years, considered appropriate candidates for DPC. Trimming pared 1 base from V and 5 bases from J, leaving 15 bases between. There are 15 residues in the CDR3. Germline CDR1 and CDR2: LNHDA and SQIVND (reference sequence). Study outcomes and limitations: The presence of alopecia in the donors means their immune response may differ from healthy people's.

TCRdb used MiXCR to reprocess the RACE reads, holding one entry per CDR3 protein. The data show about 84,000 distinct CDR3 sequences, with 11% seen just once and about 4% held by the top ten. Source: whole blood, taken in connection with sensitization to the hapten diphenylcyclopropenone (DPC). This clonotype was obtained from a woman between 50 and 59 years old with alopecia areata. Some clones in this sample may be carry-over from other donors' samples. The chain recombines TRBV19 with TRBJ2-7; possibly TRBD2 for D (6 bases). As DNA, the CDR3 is TGTGCCAGTAGTATAGTCCCGGGAGAGAGGAACGAGCAGTACTTC. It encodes CASSIVPGERNEQYF.